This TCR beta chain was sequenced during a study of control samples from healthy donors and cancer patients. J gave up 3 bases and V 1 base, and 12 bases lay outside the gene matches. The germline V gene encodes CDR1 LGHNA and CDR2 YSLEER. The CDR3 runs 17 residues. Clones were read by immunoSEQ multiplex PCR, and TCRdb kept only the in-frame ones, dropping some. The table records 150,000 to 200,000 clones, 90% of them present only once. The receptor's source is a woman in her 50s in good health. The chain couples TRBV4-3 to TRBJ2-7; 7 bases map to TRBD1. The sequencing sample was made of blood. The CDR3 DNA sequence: TGCGCCAGCAGCCAAGCGACCACAGGGGCCGGAATCTACGAGCAGTACTTC. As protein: CASSQATTGAGIYEQYF.